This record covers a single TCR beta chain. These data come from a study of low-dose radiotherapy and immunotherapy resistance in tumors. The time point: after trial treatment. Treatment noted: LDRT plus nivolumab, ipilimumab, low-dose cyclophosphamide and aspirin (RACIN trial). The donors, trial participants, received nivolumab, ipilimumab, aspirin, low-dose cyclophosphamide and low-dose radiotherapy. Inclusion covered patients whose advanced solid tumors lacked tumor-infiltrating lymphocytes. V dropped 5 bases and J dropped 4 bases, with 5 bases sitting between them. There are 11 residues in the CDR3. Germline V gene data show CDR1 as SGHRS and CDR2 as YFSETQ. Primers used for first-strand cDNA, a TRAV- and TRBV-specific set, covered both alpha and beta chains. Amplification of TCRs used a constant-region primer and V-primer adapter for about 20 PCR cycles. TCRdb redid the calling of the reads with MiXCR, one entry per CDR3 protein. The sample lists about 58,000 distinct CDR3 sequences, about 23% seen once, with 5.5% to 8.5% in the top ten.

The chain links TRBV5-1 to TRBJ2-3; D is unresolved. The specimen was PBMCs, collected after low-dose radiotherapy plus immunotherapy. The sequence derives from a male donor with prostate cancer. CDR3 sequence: CASRVADTQYF. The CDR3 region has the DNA TGCGCCAGCAGAGTCGCAGATACGCAGTATTTT.